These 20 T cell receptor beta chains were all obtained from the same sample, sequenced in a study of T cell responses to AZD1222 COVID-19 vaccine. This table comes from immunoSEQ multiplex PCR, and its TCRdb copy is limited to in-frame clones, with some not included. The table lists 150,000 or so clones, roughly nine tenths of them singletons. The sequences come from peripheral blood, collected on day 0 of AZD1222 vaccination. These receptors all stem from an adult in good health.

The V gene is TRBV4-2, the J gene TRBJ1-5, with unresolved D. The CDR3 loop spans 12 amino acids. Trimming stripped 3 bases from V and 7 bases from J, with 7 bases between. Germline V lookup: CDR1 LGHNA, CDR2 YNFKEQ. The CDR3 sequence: CASSQGGQPQHF. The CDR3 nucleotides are TGTGCCAGCAGCCAGGGAGGACAGCCCCAGCATTTT.

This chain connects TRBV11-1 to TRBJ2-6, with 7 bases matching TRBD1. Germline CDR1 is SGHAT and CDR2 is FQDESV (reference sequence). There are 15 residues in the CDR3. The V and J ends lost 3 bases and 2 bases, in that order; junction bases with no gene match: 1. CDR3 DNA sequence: TGTGCCAGCAGCTTCCAGGGGGCTGGGGCCAACGTCCTGACTTTC. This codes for CASSFQGAGANVLTF.

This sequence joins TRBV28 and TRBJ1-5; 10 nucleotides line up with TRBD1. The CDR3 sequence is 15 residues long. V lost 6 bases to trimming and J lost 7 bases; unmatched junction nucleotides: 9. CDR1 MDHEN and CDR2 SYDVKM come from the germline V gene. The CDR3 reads CASSQGQGKGQPQHF. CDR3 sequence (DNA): TGTGCCAGCAGCCAGGGACAGGGGAAAGGCCAGCCCCAGCATTTT.

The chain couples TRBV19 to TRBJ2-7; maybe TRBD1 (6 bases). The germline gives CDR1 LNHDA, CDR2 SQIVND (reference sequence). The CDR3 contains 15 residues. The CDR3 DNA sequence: TGTGCCAGTAGACAACACAGGGATCTTTCCTCCGAGCAGTACGTC. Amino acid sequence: CASRQHRDLSSEQYV.

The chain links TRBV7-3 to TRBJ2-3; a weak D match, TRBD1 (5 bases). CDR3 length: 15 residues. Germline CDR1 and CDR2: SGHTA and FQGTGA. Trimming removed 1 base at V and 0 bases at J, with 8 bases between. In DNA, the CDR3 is TGTGCCAGCAGCTTAAATCCAGGGAGCACAGATACGCAGTATTTT. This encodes CASSLNPGSTDTQYF. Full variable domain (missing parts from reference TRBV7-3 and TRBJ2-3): GAGVSQTPSNKVTEKGKYVELRCDPISGHTALYWYRQSLGQGPEFLIYFQGTGAADDSGLPNDRFFAVRPEGSVSTLKIQRTERGDSAVYLCASSLNPGSTDTQYFGPGTRLTVL.

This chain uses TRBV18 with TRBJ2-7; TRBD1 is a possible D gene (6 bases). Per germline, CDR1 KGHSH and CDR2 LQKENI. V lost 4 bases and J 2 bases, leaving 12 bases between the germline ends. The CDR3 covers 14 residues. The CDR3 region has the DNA TGTGCCAGCTCACACTACAGGGAAACCTACGAGCAGTACTTC. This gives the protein CASSHYRETYEQYF. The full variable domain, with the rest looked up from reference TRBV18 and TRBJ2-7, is NAGVMQNPRHLVRRRGQEARLRCSPMKGHSHVYWYRQLPEEGLKFMVYLQKENIIDESGMPKERFSAEFPKEGPSILRIQQVVRGDSAAYFCASSHYRETYEQYFGPGTRLTVT.

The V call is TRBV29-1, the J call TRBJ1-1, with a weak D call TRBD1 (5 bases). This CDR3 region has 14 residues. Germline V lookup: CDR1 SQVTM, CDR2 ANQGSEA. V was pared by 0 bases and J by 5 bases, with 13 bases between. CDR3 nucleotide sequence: TGCAGCGTTGAAGATCCTCCAGGGCGGACTGAAGCTTTCTTT. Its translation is CSVEDPPGRTEAFF.

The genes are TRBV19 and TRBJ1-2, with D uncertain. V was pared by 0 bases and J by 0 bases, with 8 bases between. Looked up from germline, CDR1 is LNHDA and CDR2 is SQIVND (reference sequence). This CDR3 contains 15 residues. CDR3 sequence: CASSIDLAANYGYTF. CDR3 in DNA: TGTGCCAGTAGTATAGATCTGGCAGCTAACTATGGCTACACCTTC.

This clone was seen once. CDR3: CASSQGGTGENSPLHF. In DNA form, the CDR3 reads TGCGCCAGCAGCCAAGGCGGGACAGGGGAAAATTCACCCCTCCACTTT. This chain links TRBV4-1 with TRBJ1-6; 10 nucleotides agree with TRBD1. Trimming took 1 base from V and 7 from J; bases not matched to a gene: 4. This CDR3 has 16 residues. Germline CDR1 is MGHRA and CDR2 is YSYEKL.

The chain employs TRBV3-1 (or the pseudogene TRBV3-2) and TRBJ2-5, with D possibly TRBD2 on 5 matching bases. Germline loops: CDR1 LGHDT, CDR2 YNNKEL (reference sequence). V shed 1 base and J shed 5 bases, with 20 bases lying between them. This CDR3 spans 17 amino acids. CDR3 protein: CASSQVPLGSTAETQYF. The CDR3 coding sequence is TGTGCCAGCAGCCAAGTACCGTTAGGGAGCACTGCGGAGACCCAGTACTTC.

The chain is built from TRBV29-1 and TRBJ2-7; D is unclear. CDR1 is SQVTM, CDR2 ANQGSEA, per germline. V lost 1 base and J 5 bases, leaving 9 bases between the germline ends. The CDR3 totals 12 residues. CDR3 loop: CSVEGPRNEQYF. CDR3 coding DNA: TGCAGCGTTGAAGGCCCGAGGAACGAGCAGTACTTC.

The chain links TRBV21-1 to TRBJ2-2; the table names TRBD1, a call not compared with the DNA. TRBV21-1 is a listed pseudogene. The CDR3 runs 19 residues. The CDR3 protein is CASSTQDSIPKRGTGELFF. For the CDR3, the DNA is TGTGCCAGCAGCACTCAGGACAGTATACCGAAGCGTGGCACCGGGGAGCTGTTTTTT.

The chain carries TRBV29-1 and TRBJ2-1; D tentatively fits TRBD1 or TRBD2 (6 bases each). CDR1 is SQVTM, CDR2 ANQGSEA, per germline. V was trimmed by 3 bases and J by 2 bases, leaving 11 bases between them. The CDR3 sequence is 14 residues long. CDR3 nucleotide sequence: TGCAGCGTTGATAGGGGGGTGGCCTACAATGAGCAGTTCTTC. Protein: CSVDRGVAYNEQFF.

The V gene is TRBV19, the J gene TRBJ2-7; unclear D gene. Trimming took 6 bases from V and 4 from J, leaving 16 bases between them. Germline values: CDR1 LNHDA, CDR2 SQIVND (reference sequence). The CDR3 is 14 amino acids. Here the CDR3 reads CASRVGRAEYEQYV. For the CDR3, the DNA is TGTGCCAGTAGAGTCGGGCGTGCAGAATACGAGCAGTACGTC.

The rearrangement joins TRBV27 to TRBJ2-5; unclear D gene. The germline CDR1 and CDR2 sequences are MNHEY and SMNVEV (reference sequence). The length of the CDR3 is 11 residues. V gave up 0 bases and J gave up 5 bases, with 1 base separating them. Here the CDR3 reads CASSLSETQYF. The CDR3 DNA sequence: TGTGCCAGCAGTTTATCGGAGACCCAGTACTTC.

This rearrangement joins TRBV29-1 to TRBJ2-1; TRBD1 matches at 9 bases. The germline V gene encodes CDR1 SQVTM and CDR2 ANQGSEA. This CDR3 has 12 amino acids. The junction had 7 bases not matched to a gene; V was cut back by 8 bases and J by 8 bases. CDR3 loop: CSLRQGVDEQFF. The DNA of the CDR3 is TGCAGCTTGAGACAGGGGGTTGATGAGCAGTTCTTC.

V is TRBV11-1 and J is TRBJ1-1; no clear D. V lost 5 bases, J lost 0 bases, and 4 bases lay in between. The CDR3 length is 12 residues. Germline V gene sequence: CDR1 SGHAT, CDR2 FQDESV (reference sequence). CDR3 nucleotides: TGTGCCAGCAGCGGGGTGAACACTGAAGCTTTCTTT. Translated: CASSGVNTEAFF. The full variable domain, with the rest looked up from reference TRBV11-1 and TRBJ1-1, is EAEVAQSPRYKITEKSQAVAFWCDPISGHATLYWYRQILGQGPELLVQFQDESVVDDSQLPKDRFSAERLKGVDSTLKIQPAELGDSAMYLCASSGVNTEAFFGQGTRLTVV.

The CDR3 DNA sequence: TGTGCCAGCAGCTTAGGTTACGCGGGGGAGCAGTACGTC. It codes for CASSLGYAGEQYV. The rearrangement uses TRBV7-2 and TRBJ2-7, with a tentative D call TRBD2 (6 bases). The CDR3 covers 13 residues. CDR1 and CDR2 from the germline V gene are SGHTA and FQGNSA. V was pared by 1 base and J by 7 bases, with 11 bases between.

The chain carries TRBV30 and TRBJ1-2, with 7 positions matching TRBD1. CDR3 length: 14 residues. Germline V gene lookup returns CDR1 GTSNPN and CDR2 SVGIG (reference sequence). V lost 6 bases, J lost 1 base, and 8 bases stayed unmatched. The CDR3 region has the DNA TGTGCCTGTCCAGACAGGGTTGGTAACTATGGCTACACCTTC. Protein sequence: CACPDRVGNYGYTF.

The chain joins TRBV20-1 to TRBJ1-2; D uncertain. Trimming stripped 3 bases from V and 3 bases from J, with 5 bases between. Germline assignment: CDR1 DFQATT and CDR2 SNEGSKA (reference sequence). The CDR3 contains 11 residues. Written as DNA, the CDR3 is TGCAGTGCTAGGATGGACTATGGCTACACCTTC. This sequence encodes CSARMDYGYTF.